The T cell receptor (beta chain) described here comes from a study of blood T cells in healthy people across ages. Study-wide findings and caveats: Higher naive T cell percentage went strongly together with higher TCR beta diversity.

For this clonotype: Its cognate antigen is unknown.

From germline, CDR1 is SGHRS and CDR2 YFSETQ. The J segment lost 0 bases and the V segment lost 0 bases, leaving 3 bases of the junction unmatched. This CDR3 is 16 amino acids long. Primed by a sample-barcoded 5' primer and a J-beta primer mix, a second PCR proceeded for roughly 6 to 12 cycles. Via MiXCR, TCRdb re-called the 5' RACE reads, giving one row per CDR3 protein. The data show fewer than 650,000 distinct CDR3 sequences, about 27% seen once. These same data were also listed under a study on T cells of mothers and their children. That paper adds: Donation came from a few healthy Caucasian mothers together with their six children. At a rate of approximately 1.4 ug per 15 ul, cDNA synthesis received all of the extracted RNA. Each child contributed around 3 million TCR beta CDR3 reads, while each mother contributed over 9.5 million.

The receptor comes from a boy aged 2-15 years in good health. The sequencing input was blood. V usage is TRBV5-1 and J usage is TRBJ2-3, with 8 bases lining up with TRBD2. Written as DNA, the CDR3 is TGCGCCAGCAGCTTGGTGACGGGAGGGAGCACAGATACGCAGTATTTT. Amino acid sequence: CASSLVTGGSTDTQYF.